The next 10 T cell receptor beta chains were all read from a single sample in a study of shared clonotypes between healthy human individuals (dated by TCRdb to the early 2020s). Receptor libraries were prepared by the immunoSEQ multiplex PCR assay. This is the immuneACCESS table as TCRdb keeps it, with only in-frame sequences that have V and J called. A part of the clones is gone; compared with another copy, unresolved V genes explain less than half, and the rest is unexplained. The sample contains 2.3 million or so clones, approximately 95% of them found a single time. About 0.39% of the sample is taken by the ten largest. The source material was naive CD4+ T cells from PBMCs. The sample's cell subset or site, from its label and the paper: CD45RA+ positively selected. These receptors were obtained from a man aged 18 to 30 in good health. Some clones in this sample may be carry-over from other donors' samples.

CDR3 sequence: CASSETSMETQYF. CDR3 DNA sequence: TGTGCCAGCAGTGAGACTAGCATGGAGACCCAGTACTTC. The chain is built from TRBV9 and TRBJ2-5, with 7 bases matching TRBD2. This CDR3 is 13 amino acids long. The V segment lost 5 bases and the J segment 5 bases; nucleotides outside the gene matches: 6. CDR1 SGDLS and CDR2 YYNGEE come from the germline V gene.

J is TRBJ1-5 and V is TRBV7-8; 9 positions agree with TRBD1. The CDR3 spans 16 residues. Per the germline V gene, CDR1 is SGHVS and CDR2 is FQNEAQ. The ends lost 4 bases at V and 4 bases at J; junction bases unmatched: 8. The DNA of the CDR3 is TGTGCCAGCAGCTCCTACAGGGGGCGCGTTAATCAGCCCCAGCATTTT. Translated, it gives CASSSYRGRVNQPQHF. The full variable domain, rest sourced from reference TRBV7-8 and TRBJ1-5, is GAGVSQSPRYKVAKRGQDVALRCDPISGHVSLFWYQQALGQGPEFLTYFQNEAQLDKSGLPSDRFFAERPEGSVSTLKIQRTQQEDSAVYLCASSSYRGRVNQPQHFGDGTRLSIL.

The chain recombines TRBV7-9 with TRBJ2-2, with D tentatively TRBD1 (5 bases). The V end was cut by 3 bases, the J end by 0 bases, with 11 bases between. CDR1 and CDR2 from the germline V gene are SEHNR and FQNEAQ (reference sequence). This CDR3 has 16 amino acids. The CDR3 DNA reads as TGTGCCAGCAGCTTTGACAGACCGTCGAACACCGGGGAGCTGTTTTTT. Protein: CASSFDRPSNTGELFF.

The rearrangement links TRBV11-3 to TRBJ2-7; D ambiguous. The CDR3 runs 13 residues. Germline CDR1 and CDR2: SGHNT and YENEEA. Trimming removed 5 bases from V and 0 bases from J, with 8 bases in between. The CDR3 spells CASSIQNSYEQYF. CDR3 nucleotides: TGTGCCAGCAGCATACAGAACTCCTACGAGCAGTACTTC.

J is TRBJ1-2 and V is TRBV6-4; D is unclear. The CDR3 spans 14 residues. Trimming took off 10 bases at V and 0 bases at J, with 15 bases between the two ends. The V gene's germline CDR1 is MRHNA and CDR2 SNTAGT. The CDR3 bases are TGTGCCATGCCTGGGCAGGTCCCTAACTATGGCTACACCTTC. It specifies CAMPGQVPNYGYTF.

The genes are TRBV27 and TRBJ1-5, with 10 bases that match TRBD1. CDR1 and CDR2 (germline): MNHEY, SMNVEV (reference sequence). CDR3 size: 15 residues. Trimming cost V 5 bases and J 9 bases; bases outside gene matches: 10. In DNA form, the CDR3 reads TGTGCCAGCAGTCCCCTCGGACAGGGGGGACCGCCCCAGCATTTT. Residues: CASSPLGQGGPPQHF.

This chain links TRBV10-3 with TRBJ2-7, with D maybe TRBD1 (5 bases). The germline CDR1 and CDR2 sequences are ENHRY and SYGVKD. The CDR3 contains 15 residues. With 6 bases removed from V and 2 bases from J, the gap between germline ends came to 17 bases. In DNA form, the CDR3 reads TGTGCCATCAGCTCCTCGACAGTTTCACCCTACGAGCAGTACTTC. This sequence encodes CAISSSTVSPYEQYF.

This clone was seen only once. The chain joins TRBV18 to TRBJ1-1; 9 bases fit TRBD1. With 4 bases clipped from V and 8 bases from J, the junction kept 8 bases outside the gene matches. Germline CDR1 reads KGHSH; CDR2 reads LQKENI. The CDR3 loop spans 14 amino acids. The CDR3 sequence: CASSLRTGEEEAFF. The DNA of the CDR3 is TGTGCCAGCTCACTACGGACAGGGGAAGAAGAAGCTTTCTTT. The variable domain in full, with the rest retrieved from reference TRBV18 and TRBJ1-1, is NAGVMQNPRHLVRRRGQEARLRCSPMKGHSHVYWYRQLPEEGLKFMVYLQKENIIDESGMPKERFSAEFPKEGPSILRIQQVVRGDSAAYFCASSLRTGEEEAFFGQGTRLTVV.

The chain employs TRBV30 and TRBJ2-3; 8 positions match TRBD2. The J segment lost 2 bases and the V segment lost 0 bases, leaving 7 bases of the junction unmatched. The CDR3 has 16 amino acids. The germline V gene encodes CDR1 GTSNPN and CDR2 SVGIG (reference sequence). CDR3 sequence reads: CAWSVRASGLTDTQYF. CDR3 nucleotide sequence: TGTGCCTGGAGTGTACGGGCTAGCGGGCTCACAGATACGCAGTATTTT.

V and J are TRBV7-9 and TRBJ2-3, with 10 bases identical to TRBD2. The CDR3 sequence is 17 residues long. Looked up from germline, CDR1 is SEHNR and CDR2 is FQNEAQ (reference sequence). Trimming cost V 1 base and J 3 bases; bases outside gene matches: 7. CDR3 residues: CASSLGASGSRTDTQYF. The CDR3 DNA follows: TGTGCCAGCAGCTTAGGGGCTAGCGGGAGTAGAACAGATACGCAGTATTTT.